These 16 T cell receptor beta chains originate from one sample sequenced in a study of PD-1 blockade in mismatch repair-deficient tumors. Clones were sequenced by immunoSEQ multiplex PCR, and TCRdb holds only the in-frame ones, with some missing. The sample holds some 70,000 clones; around 73% are singletons and the top ten take nearly 5.5%. The specimen comprised peripheral blood, sampled 2 weeks after starting pembrolizumab. The receptors come from an adult with mismatch repair-deficient cancer.

The rearrangement joins TRBV7-8 to TRBJ2-2; 9 bases align to TRBD2. Germline assignment: CDR1 SGHVS and CDR2 FQNEAQ. The J segment lost 4 bases and the V segment lost 4 bases, leaving 10 bases of the junction unmatched. CDR3 length equals 17 residues. The CDR3: CASSSPVWREGTGELFF. CDR3 DNA sequence: TGTGCCAGCAGCTCCCCCGTATGGCGGGAGGGCACCGGGGAGCTGTTTTTT. Drawing the rest from reference TRBV7-8 and TRBJ2-2, the complete variable domain is GAGVSQSPRYKVAKRGQDVALRCDPISGHVSLFWYQQALGQGPEFLTYFQNEAQLDKSGLPSDRFFAERPEGSVSTLKIQRTQQEDSAVYLCASSSPVWREGTGELFFGEGSRLTVL.

This clone was recorded a few times. Written as DNA, the CDR3 is TGCGCCAGCAGCTTGTTAGGGACAGGGGTGATAGATACGCAGTATTTT. Its protein product is CASSLLGTGVIDTQYF. This chain uses TRBV5-1 with TRBJ2-3; 10 positions match TRBD1. Germline V gene data show CDR1 as SGHRS and CDR2 as YFSETQ. The V gene end was trimmed by 1 base and the J gene end by 5 bases; junction bases not matched to a gene: 7. The CDR3 length is 16 residues.

The chain joins TRBV15 to TRBJ2-2; possible D gene TRBD2, 5 bases. V lost 0 bases and J lost 8, with 10 bases in between. Germline-derived CDR1 and CDR2 are LNHNV and YYDKDF (reference sequence). The length of the CDR3 is 14 residues. The CDR3 coding sequence is TGTGCCACCAGCAGAGAGCCCCGACTAGGGGAGCTGTTTTTT. It specifies CATSREPRLGELFF.

This rearrangement joins TRBV29-1 to TRBJ2-7, with D perhaps TRBD1 (6 bases). CDR3 size: 14 residues. Germline loops: CDR1 SQVTM, CDR2 ANQGSEA. The V end was cut by 5 bases, the J end by 0 bases, with 14 bases between. The CDR3 DNA reads as TGCAGCGTTCGTTCAGGGGACCTCTCCTACGAGCAGTACTTC. The encoded protein is CSVRSGDLSYEQYF.

CDR3 sequence (DNA): TGTGCCAGCAGCCCCCCCCGAGAGGGCCGAACAGATACGCAGTATTTT. This gives the protein CASSPPREGRTDTQYF. The chain combines TRBV12-1 with TRBJ2-3; the table's D call TRBD2 went unverified against the DNA. TRBV12-1 is noted as a pseudogene. This CDR3 has 16 residues.

V gene TRBV5-6 combines with J gene TRBJ2-3, with 10 bases that match TRBD2. CDR3 size: 16 residues. Germline V lookup: CDR1 SGHDT, CDR2 YYEEEE. J lost 2 bases, V lost 4 bases, and 7 bases had no gene match. For the CDR3, the DNA is TGTGCCAGCAGCACCCTTAGCGGGAGGCCCACAGATACGCAGTATTTT. Its protein product is CASSTLSGRPTDTQYF.

The table lists this clone with a count of one. This sequence joins TRBV7-6 and TRBJ1-2; 10 positions agree with TRBD1. There are 17 residues in the CDR3. V shed 5 bases, J shed 7 bases, and the junction held 16 bases outside the gene matches. Germline V CDR1 and CDR2: SGHVS, FNYEAQ. The CDR3 nucleotides are TGTGCCAGCAGCCCCCGGGACAGGGGTGCGCTAGGTTCTGGCTACACCTTC. It translates to CASSPRDRGALGSGYTF.

This clone was seen a single time. The V call is TRBV11-3, the J call TRBJ2-1; D is unresolved. Trimming shortened V by 0 bases and J by 3 bases, and 9 bases separated the two germline ends. The CDR3 extends over 15 amino acids. Germline CDR1 reads SGHNT; CDR2 reads YENEEA. CDR3 in amino acids: CASSLDPGNYNEQFF. CDR3 DNA: TGTGCCAGCAGCTTAGATCCCGGAAACTACAATGAGCAGTTCTTC.

The chain links TRBV7-2 to TRBJ1-2; D gene unclear. The CDR3 is made up of 14 amino acids. V gave up 5 bases and J gave up 4 bases, with 14 bases separating them. CDR1 is SGHTA, CDR2 FQGNSA, per germline. The CDR3 bases are TGTGCCAGCAGCCGCGACACACAATTCTATGGCTACACCTTC. Protein sequence: CASSRDTQFYGYTF.

CDR3 protein: CASSAAGTGFRETQYF. CDR3 in DNA: TGTGCCAGCAGTGCGGCCGGGACAGGATTTCGAGAGACCCAGTACTTC. The genes are TRBV27 and TRBJ2-5; the match to TRBD1 covers 8 bases. CDR1 and CDR2 from the germline V gene are MNHEY and SMNVEV (reference sequence). V shed 5 bases and J 4 bases; nucleotides not matched to a gene: 12. The CDR3 consists of 16 residues.

CDR3: CASSQVRDPSTDTQYF. In DNA, the CDR3 is TGCGCCAGCAGCCAAGTGAGGGACCCTAGCACAGATACGCAGTATTTT. The chain couples TRBV4-1 to TRBJ2-3; D is possibly TRBD1 or TRBD2 (5 bases each). The ends were cut back, 1 base at V and 0 bases at J, with 11 bases in the middle. The CDR3 runs 16 residues. Germline V gene lookup returns CDR1 MGHRA and CDR2 YSYEKL.

A note on this clone: A junction boundary mismatches the germline segment, possibly from a read error. The chain recombines TRBV15 with TRBJ1-1; D is uncertain. The CDR3 is made up of 11 amino acids. Looked up from germline, CDR1 is LNHNV and CDR2 is YYDKDF (reference sequence). The CDR3 loop reads CATSSGRLGLF. As DNA, the CDR3 is TGTGCCACCAGCAGCGGACGTCTAGGCCTCTTT.

The chain joins TRBV6-6 to TRBJ2-7, with 9 positions matching TRBD1. V was clipped by 5 bases and J by 4 bases; unmatched bases: 6. This CDR3 contains 14 residues. Germline CDR1 reads MNHNY; CDR2 reads SVGAGI (reference sequence). The CDR3 reads CASSNGQGSYEQYF. The CDR3 DNA reads TGTGCCAGCAGTAACGGACAGGGGTCTTACGAGCAGTACTTC.

This clone has just a few counts. V is TRBV10-1 and J is TRBJ2-1, with D perhaps assigned TRBD1 or TRBD2 (5 bases each). This CDR3 has 16 amino acids. Germline V CDR1 and CDR2: WNHNN, SYGVQD (reference sequence). The V end lost 2 bases, the J end lost 3 bases, and 14 bases lay between the germline ends. For the CDR3, the DNA is TGCGCCAGCAGTGAGGCTCAGGGACGGGGCTACAATGAGCAGTTCTTC. It encodes CASSEAQGRGYNEQFF.

The genes are TRBV7-8 and TRBJ2-1; unclear D gene. Trimming took off 4 bases at V and 4 bases at J, with 8 bases between the two ends. CDR3 length: 13 amino acids. Germline CDR1 SGHVS, CDR2 FQNEAQ. The CDR3 here is CASSSTQYNEQFF. CDR3 DNA: TGTGCCAGCAGCTCCACTCAATACAATGAGCAGTTCTTC.

This clone appeared once. This rearrangement joins TRBV9 to TRBJ1-1; TRBD1 is a possible D gene (5 bases). In germline, CDR1 is SGDLS, CDR2 YYNGEE. Trimming removed 4 bases from V and 5 bases from J, with 18 bases in between. The CDR3 length is 15 residues. CDR3 bases: TGTGCCAGCAGCCCTCAGGGATCGGGGGGGACTGAAGCTTTCTTT. Translated, it gives CASSPQGSGGTEAFF.